The entry below gives a single T cell receptor beta chain sequence along with its context. This specimen belongs to a study of blood T cell repertoires in COVID-19. Study overall: The samples span acute and convalescent COVID-19 from the United States, Italy and Spain. PBMCs, B-cell-depleted T cells, or T cells were the source of the cDNA or gDNA that made up the material.

As processed by the authors: Amplification of reference gene primers provided the estimated nucleated cell counts. Generated by immunoSEQ multiplex PCR, the TCRdb table keeps only in-frame clones and is missing some. Clonal size and the V and J genes are those of that table, whereas D and trimming came from the DNA. The sample lists hundreds of thousands of clones, almost 90% occurring once. Germline-derived CDR1 and CDR2 are LNHNV and YYDKDF (reference sequence). V was cut by 2 bases and J by 4 bases, with 18 bases left in between. This CDR3 has 16 amino acids. This receptor was obtained from an elderly man with acute or convalescent COVID-19. The chain combines TRBV15 with TRBJ2-7; TRBD1 is a possible D gene (5 bases). The material sequenced was peripheral blood. CDR3: CATSRSAGLASYEQYF. The CDR3 DNA follows: TGTGCCACCAGCAGATCCGCAGGGTTAGCTTCTTACGAGCAGTACTTC.